The 8 T cell receptor beta chains in this list originate from one sample, sequenced in a study of blood T cells in healthy people across ages. The authors ran a second PCR of about 7 to 11 cycles using a sample-barcoded 5' primer and a J-beta primer mix. From the 5' RACE reads, TCRdb called clonotypes with MiXCR, one entry per CDR3 protein. The table lists some 790,000 distinct CDR3 sequences, about 28% of them singletons. Specimen: blood. The source is a woman aged 80 or over in good health.

The rearrangement joins TRBV27 to TRBJ2-7, with D perhaps TRBD2 (6 bases). In germline, CDR1 is MNHEY, CDR2 SMNVEV (reference sequence). CDR3 length equals 15 residues. Trimming stripped 5 bases from V and 3 bases from J, with 17 bases between. DNA of the CDR3: TGTGCCAGCAGTCAAACTAGCTGGCGTGACTACGAGCAGTACTTC. Translating it yields CASSQTSWRDYEQYF.

This clonotype occurred many times. The V gene is TRBV14, the J gene TRBJ2-1, with D unresolved. Germline-derived CDR1 and CDR2 are SGHDN and FVKESK. This CDR3 region has 15 residues. With 3 bases removed from V and 4 bases from J, the gap between germline ends came to 13 bases. The CDR3 nucleotides read TGTGCCAGCAGCCACAAGATCGGTCTTTACAATGAGCAGTTCTTC. Translation gives CASSHKIGLYNEQFF.

The V gene is TRBV30, the J gene TRBJ2-1, with unresolved D. Germline-derived CDR1 and CDR2 are GTSNPN and SVGIG (reference sequence). The CDR3 spans 13 residues. V shed 0 bases and J shed 7 bases, with 10 bases lying between them. The CDR3 DNA reads TGTGCCTGGAGTGTACTAAGCTATAATGAGCAGTTCTTC. Amino acids: CAWSVLSYNEQFF.

This clonotype was observed a few times. A read error is possible here, since a much larger clone lies one base away. The V and J genes are TRBV29-1 and TRBJ2-3; D is uncertain. CDR1 SQVTM and CDR2 ANQGSEA come from the germline V gene. V lost 5 bases to trimming and J lost 6 bases, with 33 bases between them. The CDR3 runs 19 residues. CDR3 DNA: TGCAGCGTTTTGGACGTCGGCCTTGGGCTGCATTATACGATGGATACGCAGTATTTT. Encoded protein: CSVLDVGLGLHYTMDTQYF.

The chain uses TRBV5-1 and TRBJ2-1, with D perhaps TRBD1 or TRBD2 (6 bases each). The J call is in doubt because the DNA end fits TRBJ2-7 better. This CDR3 is 16 amino acids long. Looked up from germline, CDR1 is SGHRS and CDR2 is YFSETQ. The CDR3 DNA follows: TGCGCCAGCAGCTGGAGGGACACCAGCTCCTACAATGAGCAGTACTTC. It specifies CASSWRDTSSYNEQYF.

This clonotype has a count of ten or more. This chain links TRBV29-1 with TRBJ2-3, with TRBD1 matching over 9 bases. Trimming took 4 bases from V and 1 from J; bases not matched to a gene: 3. CDR1 and CDR2 (germline): SQVTM, ANQGSEA. CDR3 length: 14 residues. CDR3 protein: CSVGRDRGTDTQYF. CDR3 bases: TGCAGCGTTGGCCGGGACAGGGGCACAGATACGCAGTATTTT.

This clonotype was recorded once. V is TRBV28 and J is TRBJ1-1, with no clear D. Trimming removed 5 bases at V and 6 bases at J, with 10 bases between. There are 12 residues in the CDR3. Germline V CDR1 and CDR2: MDHEN, SYDVKM. CDR3 in DNA: TGTGCCAGCAGTAGTTCGTTGCCTGAAGCTTTCTTT. This sequence encodes CASSSSLPEAFF.

J is TRBJ2-3 and V is TRBV20-1, with 10 positions matching TRBD2. The ends lost 0 bases at V and 4 bases at J; junction bases unmatched: 4. Germline lookup yields CDR1 DFQATT and CDR2 SNEGSKA (reference sequence). This CDR3 is 15 amino acids long. This CDR3 reads CSARDLAGAADTQYF. The CDR3 nucleotides read TGCAGTGCTAGAGATCTAGCGGGGGCGGCAGATACGCAGTATTTT.